These T cell receptor beta chains were read from a single sample in a study of shared clonotypes between healthy human individuals. Method: immunoSEQ multiplex PCR; TCRdb's copy keeps in-frame clones and lacks some. The sample carries 2 million to 3 million clones, just over 90% recorded once. Sequenced sample: naive CD4+ T cells sorted from blood. These receptors all come from a man aged 18-30 years in good health. Each CDR3 is given with its conserved first and last residue. Fields, in order: CDR3 protein, J gene, V gene.

CDR3 protein: CASGITGELFF; J gene: TRBJ2-2; V gene: TRBV6-5
CDR3 protein: CASSDRAYSGANVLTF; J gene: TRBJ2-6; V gene: TRBV6-1
CDR3 protein: CASSSPNGLAVYNEQFF; J gene: TRBJ2-1; V gene: TRBV7-2
CDR3 protein: CASSWRDRPYEQYF; J gene: TRBJ2-7; V gene: TRBV5-6
CDR3 protein: CASSESSGQGRNTIYF; J gene: TRBJ1-3; V gene: TRBV6-1
CDR3 protein: CASSLGHRTGGNNEKLFF; J gene: TRBJ1-4; V gene: TRBV5-7
CDR3 protein: CASSYAGHQPQHF; J gene: TRBJ1-5; V gene: TRBV7-9
CDR3 protein: CSVVEGPGAHTGELFF; J gene: TRBJ2-2; V gene: TRBV29-1
CDR3 protein: CASSYRLGDQPQHF; J gene: TRBJ1-5; V gene: TRBV6-5
CDR3 protein: CASSSTGTSGYEQYF; J gene: TRBJ2-7; V gene: TRBV5-5
CDR3 protein: CATKGQGLNGYGYTF; J gene: TRBJ1-2; V gene: TRBV28
CDR3 protein: CASSFGTSGTYEQYF; J gene: TRBJ2-7; V gene: TRBV7-2
CDR3 protein: CASRSSGVLNTEAFF; J gene: TRBJ1-1; V gene: TRBV6-5
CDR3 protein: CASSFLQGAGPYEQYF; J gene: TRBJ2-7; V gene: TRBV5-5
CDR3 protein: CASSQGTGSPYEQYF; J gene: TRBJ2-7; V gene: TRBV18
CDR3 protein: CASSVQGGKNYGYTF; J gene: TRBJ1-2; V gene: TRBV9
CDR3 protein: CASSLDTHYEQYF; J gene: TRBJ2-7; V gene: TRBV7-2
CDR3 protein: CASSLSMGGYNSPLHF; J gene: TRBJ1-6; V gene: TRBV28
CDR3 protein: CASSRDFPGFQETQYF; J gene: TRBJ2-5; V gene: TRBV6-6
CDR3 protein: CASSPGNSGGNQPQHF; J gene: TRBJ1-5; V gene: TRBV5-1
CDR3 protein: CASSLDRWGSYEQYF; J gene: TRBJ2-7; V gene: TRBV5-1
CDR3 protein: CASSLETQGHGYTF; J gene: TRBJ1-2; V gene: TRBV5-1
CDR3 protein: CASSPPGMKGRDEQFF; J gene: TRBJ2-1; V gene: TRBV18
CDR3 protein: CASSLEAGGPYEQYF; J gene: TRBJ2-7; V gene: TRBV11-2
CDR3 protein: CASSLAGGGFEQFF; J gene: TRBJ2-1; V gene: TRBV7-8
CDR3 protein: CASSVTGGATEAFF; J gene: TRBJ1-1; V gene: TRBV19
CDR3 protein: CASTPTGQGLGKLFF; J gene: TRBJ1-4; V gene: TRBV7-9
CDR3 protein: CATKTQSDGTEAFF; J gene: TRBJ1-1; V gene: TRBV6-1
CDR3 protein: CASSLPRKGNTEAFF; J gene: TRBJ1-1; V gene: TRBV7-8
CDR3 protein: CASSPTSAGGRGEQYF; J gene: TRBJ2-7; V gene: TRBV9
CDR3 protein: CASRKGGPSNYGYTF; J gene: TRBJ1-2; V gene: TRBV6-6
CDR3 protein: CASSQAGTAYNEQFF; J gene: TRBJ2-1; V gene: TRBV4-1
CDR3 protein: CASKAEQSYTF; J gene: TRBJ1-2; V gene: TRBV28
CDR3 protein: CASKRDNTYEQYF; J gene: TRBJ2-7; V gene: TRBV6-6
CDR3 protein: CASSSRLAGFNEQFF; J gene: TRBJ2-1; V gene: TRBV7-9
CDR3 protein: CASSYSPGQIYEQYF; J gene: TRBJ2-7; V gene: TRBV6-5
CDR3 protein: CASSFLDTQYF; J gene: TRBJ2-3; V gene: TRBV5-1
CDR3 protein: CASSREGTSGANVLTF; J gene: TRBJ2-6; V gene: TRBV19
CDR3 protein: CASSLFGPTYEQYF; J gene: TRBJ2-7; V gene: TRBV7-2
CDR3 protein: CASRRQVVYEQYF; J gene: TRBJ2-7; V gene: TRBV2
CDR3 protein: CAISVWQGGNEQFF; J gene: TRBJ2-1; V gene: TRBV10-3
CDR3 protein: CASSGTAGANVLTF; J gene: TRBJ2-6; V gene: TRBV2
CDR3 protein: CASSRRTSGGKAYEQYF; J gene: TRBJ2-7; V gene: TRBV4-2
CDR3 protein: CAISHGGELFF; J gene: TRBJ2-2; V gene: TRBV10-3
CDR3 protein: CASSLDSQGYTF; J gene: TRBJ1-2; V gene: TRBV5-1
CDR3 protein: CASSPTPGVGSTEAFF; J gene: TRBJ1-1; V gene: TRBV6-6
CDR3 protein: CASSEIRVGLMSNQPQHF; J gene: TRBJ1-5; V gene: TRBV6-1
CDR3 protein: CAWTGGLAGTYEQYF; J gene: TRBJ2-7; V gene: TRBV30
CDR3 protein: CASSLDGWGQGEAFF; J gene: TRBJ1-1; V gene: TRBV7-2
CDR3 protein: CASSEGRGGPSTQYF; J gene: TRBJ2-3; V gene: TRBV2
CDR3 protein: CASSLAFRYEQYF; J gene: TRBJ2-7; V gene: TRBV5-6
CDR3 protein: CASQSGRRYYSNQPQHF; J gene: TRBJ1-5; V gene: TRBV19
CDR3 protein: CASSGRQGVEKLFF; J gene: TRBJ1-4; V gene: TRBV7-2
CDR3 protein: CASSGGLRDTQYF; J gene: TRBJ2-3; V gene: TRBV6-1